This T cell receptor beta chain was obtained from a study of T cell responses to AZD1222 COVID-19 vaccine. The study, taken as a whole, reports: Variant regions that are unmutated are reportedly the target of nearly half of spike-specific TCRs. Once two AZD1222 doses were given, Spike-specific TCR breadth and depth went up. The sample set comprised mostly white British donors with more females, and clonal diversity was possibly underestimated.

Data came from immunoSEQ multiplex PCR; TCRdb stores just in-frame clones and leaves some out. The table has about 130,000 clones, about 93% seen once. This CDR3 comprises 14 residues. Germline-derived CDR1 and CDR2 are MNHEY and SVGAGI. Between the trimmed V and J ends, which lost 2 bases and 0 bases, there was a span of 4 bases. As for this clone: Its antigen is unknown.

The source material was peripheral blood, sampled on day 0 of AZD1222 vaccination. The origin of this receptor is an adult in good health. The gene calls are TRBV6-5 and TRBJ2-2; no definite D call. The CDR3 DNA reads TGTGCCAGCAGTTACGTCACGAACACCGGGGAGCTGTTTTTT. Its translation: CASSYVTNTGELFF.